This entry concerns a single T cell receptor beta chain. The sample is drawn from a study of control samples from healthy donors and cancer patients. Here immunoSEQ multiplex PCR was the method, and the copy in TCRdb shows in-frame clones only, minus some. The table records about 230,000 clones, over 75% of them present only once. This CDR3 is 16 amino acids long. Germline V CDR1 and CDR2: KGHSH, LQKENI. V gave up 1 base and J gave up 9 bases; unmatched junction bases: 10. The chain links TRBV18 to TRBJ2-1; TRBD1 matches at 9 bases. The sequencing sample was made of PBMCs. This receptor was taken from a woman in her sixties or seventies with lung cancer. CDR3 in amino acids: CASSPLILGQGTEQFF. CDR3 sequence (DNA): TGTGCCAGCTCACCACTTATTCTGGGACAGGGAACTGAGCAGTTCTTC.